The TCR beta chain under discussion was sequenced for a study of identical twins. This clonotype was recorded at least ten times. Trimming shortened V by 0 bases and J by 1 base, and 7 bases separated the two germline ends. Germline-derived CDR1 and CDR2 are SGDLS and YYNGEE. The length of the CDR3 is 15 residues. From the 5' RACE reads, TCRdb called clonotypes with MiXCR, one entry per CDR3 protein. Among about 220,000 distinct CDR3 sequences listed, 6% to 9% were seen once. In addition, the sample was reused for a study of yellow fever vaccine responses in identical twins.

The sample consisted of memory (CD45RO+) T cells sorted from blood. This chain joins TRBV9 and TRBJ2-2, with D hard to call. The clonotype comes from a woman younger than 30 in good health. CDR3 sequence reads: CASSVVSGNTGELFF. The CDR3 DNA reads TGTGCCAGCAGCGTAGTTTCGGGGAACACCGGGGAGCTGTTTTTT.